The sequence of this T cell receptor beta chain was determined in a study of blood T cell repertoires in COVID-19. Sequenced by immunoSEQ multiplex PCR; TCRdb stores in-frame clones only, minus some. This table holds 60,000 to 85,000 clones, roughly 91% found once. V lost 0 bases and J lost 3, with 14 bases in between. This CDR3 region has 16 residues. Germline lookup yields CDR1 MNHEY and CDR2 SVGEGT. This receptor was obtained from a woman over 75 with active or convalescent COVID-19. Sequencing input: peripheral blood. V gene TRBV6-2 or TRBV6-3 combines with J gene TRBJ1-2; D not certain. CDR3 amino acids: CASSYSNTPQDYGYTF. The CDR3, as DNA: TGTGCCAGCAGTTACTCGAATACTCCCCAGGACTATGGCTACACCTTC.